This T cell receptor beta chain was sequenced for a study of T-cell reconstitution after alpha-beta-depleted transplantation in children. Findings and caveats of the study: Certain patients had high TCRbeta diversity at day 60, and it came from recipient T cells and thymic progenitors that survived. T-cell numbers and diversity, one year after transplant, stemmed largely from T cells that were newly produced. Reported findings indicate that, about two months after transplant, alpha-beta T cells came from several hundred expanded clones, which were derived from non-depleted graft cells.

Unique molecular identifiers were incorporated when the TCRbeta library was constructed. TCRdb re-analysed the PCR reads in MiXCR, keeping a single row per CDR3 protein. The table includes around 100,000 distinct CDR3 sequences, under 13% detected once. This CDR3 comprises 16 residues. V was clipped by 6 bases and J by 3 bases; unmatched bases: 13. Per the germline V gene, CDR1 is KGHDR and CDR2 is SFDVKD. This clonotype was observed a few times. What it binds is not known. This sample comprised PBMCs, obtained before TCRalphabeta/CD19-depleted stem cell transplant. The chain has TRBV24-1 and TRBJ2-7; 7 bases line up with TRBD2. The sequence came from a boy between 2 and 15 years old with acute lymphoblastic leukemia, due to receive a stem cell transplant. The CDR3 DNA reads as TGTGCCACCAGTACGGTCTGGCGACTAGCTTACTACGAGCAGTACTTC. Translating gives CATSTVWRLAYYEQYF.